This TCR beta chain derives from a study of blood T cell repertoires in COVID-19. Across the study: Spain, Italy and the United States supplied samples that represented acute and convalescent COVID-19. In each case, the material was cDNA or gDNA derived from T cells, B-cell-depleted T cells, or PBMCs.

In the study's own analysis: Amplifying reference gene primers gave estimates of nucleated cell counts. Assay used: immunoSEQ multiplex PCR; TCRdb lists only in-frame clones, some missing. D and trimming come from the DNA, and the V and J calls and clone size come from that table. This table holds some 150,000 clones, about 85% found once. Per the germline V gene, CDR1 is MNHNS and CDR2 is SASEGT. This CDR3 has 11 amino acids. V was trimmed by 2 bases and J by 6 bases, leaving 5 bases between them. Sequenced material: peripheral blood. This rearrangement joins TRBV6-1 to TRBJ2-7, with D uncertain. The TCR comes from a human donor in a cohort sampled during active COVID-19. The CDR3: CASSEPSEQYF. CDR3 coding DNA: TGTGCCAGCAGTGAACCCTCCGAGCAGTACTTC.